The clone carrying this T cell receptor (beta chain) was found a few times. At one end, the junction sequence differs from germline, possibly due to a read error. The sample comes from a study of T-cell reconstitution after alpha-beta-depleted transplantation in children. Preparing the TCRbeta library involved the use of unique molecular identifiers. TCRdb analysed the PCR reads with MiXCR anew, one entry per CDR3 protein. The repertoire holds roughly 500,000 distinct CDR3 sequences, 30% to 35% seen once, with approximately 2.3% in the top ten. The clonotype comes from a human donor who donated a stem cell graft to a child with aplastic anemia. The sample was PBMCs from the stem cell graft donor, taken from the stem cell graft.

CDR3 protein: CASSLAGGTVEQFF. CDR3 bases: TGTGCCAGCAGTCTAGCGGGAGGTACAGTTGAGCAGTTCTTC. V gene TRBV12-3 or TRBV12-4 combines with J gene TRBJ2-1; 11 bases match TRBD2. This CDR3 has 14 amino acids.